This T cell receptor beta chain was sequenced for a study of PD-1 blockade in classical Hodgkin lymphoma. The assay was immunoSEQ multiplex PCR, and TCRdb's table has in-frame clones only and misses some. The table includes under 20,000 clones, about three quarters detected once. Notes on this clone: Antigen: not known.

Sample time point: cycle 4 day 1 (C4D1), after less than 7 weeks of nivolumab. All trial patients relapsed after autologous stem cell transplantation. Thawed PBMCs yielded CD4+ T cells through magnetic negative selection. Complete response, partial response or progressive disease was recorded as best response. The study's findings and limits: CD4+ TCR diversity, unlike CD8+, climbed significantly by C4D1. The authors have not defined what causes the repertoire differences, possibly disease activity or prior therapy.

Germline V lookup: CDR1 MNHEY, CDR2 SVGAGI. The CDR3 runs 15 residues. Trimming pared 6 bases from V and 2 bases from J, leaving 16 bases between. The sequencing here drew on CD4+ T cells from blood, taken before the fourth cycle of nivolumab. This clonotype was sampled from a human donor with classical Hodgkin lymphoma. The chain joins TRBV6-5 to TRBJ1-2; no clear D gene. The CDR3 is CASRQVHISNYGYTF. The CDR3 nucleotides read TGTGCCAGCAGGCAGGTGCACATCTCAAACTATGGCTACACCTTC.